The 3 T cell receptor beta chains given below trace back to one sample, sequenced in a study of beta chain features in type 1 diabetes. General study results and limits: Moderate yet significant TCRB CDR3 shortening was seen in Type 1 diabetes patients in all four CD4+ subsets.

Since all of the isolated RNA was reverse transcribed, expressed TCRB transcripts were what got sequenced. Sequencing was performed with immunoSEQ multiplex PCR; in TCRdb, only in-frame clones are kept and a portion is missing. This table has roughly 340,000 clones, around 12% appearing once. These TCRs are of unknown antigen specificity. Sequencing used naive CD4+ T cells from blood. These receptors were taken from a woman aged 18-29 years with type 1 diabetes.

The rearrangement uses TRBV7-2 and TRBJ2-3; no definite D call. Germline V gene sequence: CDR1 SGHTA, CDR2 FQGNSA. Trimming left V 0 bases short and J 2 bases short, with 15 bases between. The CDR3 has 17 amino acids. CDR3: CASSLAFRVDSTDTQYF. Here the CDR3 DNA reads TGTGCCAGCAGCTTAGCGTTCCGAGTCGACTCCACAGATACGCAGTATTTT.

The rearrangement uses TRBV9 and TRBJ2-7, with TRBD2 matching over 7 bases. The germline V gene encodes CDR1 SGDLS and CDR2 YYNGEE. V trimming: 4 bases; J trimming: 2 bases; junction bases outside the gene matches: 3. The CDR3 runs to 13 residues. The CDR3: CASSSGLPYEQYF. The CDR3 DNA reads TGTGCCAGCAGCTCGGGACTACCCTACGAGCAGTACTTC.

This clone was found a few times. The chain is built from TRBV5-1 and TRBJ2-3, with unresolved D. Trimming left V 0 bases short and J 2 bases short, with 13 bases between. This CDR3 contains 16 residues. Germline CDR1 reads SGHRS; CDR2 reads YFSETQ. The CDR3 spells CASSLAPRPATDTQYF. The CDR3 DNA reads as TGCGCCAGCAGCTTGGCCCCTAGACCAGCCACAGATACGCAGTATTTT.